This T cell receptor (beta chain) was observed in a study of metastatic and nonmetastatic thyroid tumors. Overall study context: Patients with malignant and benign thyroid disease provided blood and tumor or nodule tissue, whose repertoires were compared. Study-wide results and caveats: Compared with benign nodules, malignant thyroid tumors were reported to have significantly higher TCR beta diversity in both blood and tumor.

This clone is categorized as medium-sized. Its specificity is not known. CDR1 is LNHDA and CDR2 is SQIVND in the germline V gene (reference sequence). Trimming left V 3 bases short and J 5 bases short, with 10 bases between. This CDR3 has 13 residues. Source study methods: The study took CDR3 differences across clinicopathological groups and made a distant-metastasis classifier for papillary thyroid cancer from them. From the PCR reads, TCRdb re-called clones with MiXCR. TCRdb, not the authors, supplied the V and J calls. In the table there are roughly 20,000 clones, approximately 29% of which are singletons. No treatment had been given to any patient before thyroid surgery.

The chain carries TRBV19 and TRBJ1-1; D unclear. The material sequenced was blood. This sequence originates from a female donor with papillary thyroid cancer or a benign thyroid nodule (not recorded which). Some clones in this sample may be carry-over from other donors' samples. CDR3 sequence (DNA): TGTGCCAGTAGTATTGGGGTGGGAACTGAAGCTTTCTTT. Amino acid sequence: CASSIGVGTEAFF.